The 6 T cell receptor beta chains reported below all come from one sample, sequenced in a study of T cell responses to AZD1222 COVID-19 vaccine. Sequenced by immunoSEQ multiplex PCR; TCRdb stores in-frame clones only, minus some. The data show fewer than 150,000 clones, around nine tenths seen once. Sequences were derived from peripheral blood, sampled 28 days after the second AZD1222 dose. Receptors were obtained from an adult who received the AZD1222 COVID-19 vaccine.

The rearrangement joins TRBV9 to TRBJ1-1, with D perhaps TRBD1 (6 bases). This CDR3 has 14 amino acids. Germline CDR1 SGDLS, CDR2 YYNGEE. The V end was cut by 0 bases, the J end by 4 bases, with 10 bases between. For the CDR3, the DNA is TGTGCCAGCAGCGTAGGTGAGGGGGGCACTGAAGCTTTCTTT. Residues: CASSVGEGGTEAFF.

The sample holds one count of this clone. The chain has TRBV4-3 and TRBJ2-3, with D unclear. The germline gives CDR1 LGHNA, CDR2 YSLEER. V was shortened by 1 base and J by 6 bases, with 5 bases between the two germline ends. The CDR3 runs to 12 residues. The CDR3 DNA is TGCGCCAGCAGCCAAGGTGGGGATACGCAGTATTTT. Amino acids: CASSQGGDTQYF.

V is TRBV5-1 and J is TRBJ2-7, with 9 bases lining up with TRBD1. This CDR3 contains 14 residues. J was trimmed by 1 base and V by 9 bases; bases with no gene match: 8. Germline V CDR1 and CDR2: SGHRS, YFSETQ. The CDR3 nucleotides read TGCGCCACCCAAACCGGGACAGGGTCCTACGAGCAGTACTTC. Translating it yields CATQTGTGSYEQYF.

Here the CDR3 reads CASSLASDIQYF. The CDR3 DNA reads TGTGCCAGCAGCTTAGCTAGCGACATTCAGTACTTC. This chain links TRBV7-9 with TRBJ2-4; D is perhaps TRBD2 (5 bases). The length of the CDR3 is 12 residues. With 0 bases removed from V and 8 bases from J, the gap between germline ends came to 5 bases. CDR1 is SEHNR and CDR2 is FQNEAQ in the germline V gene (reference sequence).

This clone has a single count. The V and J genes are TRBV27 and TRBJ1-2; 7 bases are a match to TRBD1. The ends lost 6 bases at V and 1 base at J; junction bases unmatched: 11. The germline gives CDR1 MNHEY, CDR2 SMNVEV (reference sequence). CDR3 length: 16 amino acids. CDR3 sequence reads: CASSYGGTANNYGYTF. The CDR3 nucleotides read TGTGCCAGCAGCTATGGCGGGACAGCGAATAACTATGGCTACACCTTC.

This chain links TRBV3-1 (or the pseudogene TRBV3-2) with TRBJ2-2, with no clear D. The CDR3 contains 16 residues. Germline-derived CDR1 and CDR2 are LGHDT and YNNKEL (reference sequence). Trimming took off 2 bases at V and 2 bases at J, with 12 bases between the two ends. CDR3 DNA sequence: TGTGCCAGCAGCCAACATTCACGGGTTAACACCGGGGAGCTGTTTTTT. It yields the protein CASSQHSRVNTGELFF.